These T cell receptor beta chains were read from a single sample in a study of identical twins. One entry per CDR3 protein, called by TCRdb with MiXCR from the 5' RACE reads. The table has 350,000 or so distinct CDR3 sequences, roughly 10% seen once. The sequenced sample consisted of naive T cells sorted from blood. The receptors were gathered from a woman between 45 and 65 years old in good health. CDR3s include the opening cysteine and the closing phenylalanine or tryptophan. The D gene is left open where the match is weak. Size tells how often a clone was seen (once, few, many) or the class of an expanded clone, and some rows leave it out.

cdr3_aa: CASSYGGGQETQYF
cdr3_nt: TGTGCCAGCAGTTACGGGGGGGGACAAGAGACCCAGTACTTC
j_call: TRBJ2-5
clone_size: .
d_call: TRBD2
v_call: TRBV6-5

cdr3_aa: CASSSGTSGYYEQYF
cdr3_nt: TGTGCCAGCAGCTCAGGGACTAGCGGATACTACGAGCAGTACTTC
j_call: TRBJ2-7
clone_size: few
d_call: TRBD2
v_call: TRBV7-6

cdr3_aa: CASRRPGNTIYF
cdr3_nt: TGTGCCAGCAGGCGACCTGGAAACACCATATATTTT
j_call: TRBJ1-3
clone_size: .
d_call: .
v_call: TRBV12-3/TRBV12-4

cdr3_aa: CSVGNWTDRDTQYF
cdr3_nt: TGCAGCGTTGGCAACTGGACAGACCGAGATACGCAGTATTTT
j_call: TRBJ2-3
clone_size: .
d_call: .
v_call: TRBV29-1

cdr3_aa: CASSLRAGFYYEQYF
cdr3_nt: TGTGCCAGCAGTTTACGGGCAGGGTTTTATTACGAGCAGTACTTC
j_call: TRBJ2-7
clone_size: .
d_call: .
v_call: TRBV27

cdr3_aa: CATSALKNTEAFF
cdr3_nt: TGTGCCACCAGTGCGTTGAAGAACACTGAAGCTTTCTTT
j_call: TRBJ1-1
clone_size: many
d_call: .
v_call: TRBV24-1

cdr3_aa: CASSRTGDYEQYF
cdr3_nt: TGCGCCAGCAGTCGGACAGGGGACTACGAGCAGTACTTC
j_call: TRBJ2-7
clone_size: few
d_call: TRBD1
v_call: TRBV5-1

cdr3_aa: CASSFLTSKETQYF
cdr3_nt: TGCGCCAGCAGCTTCCTAACTAGCAAAGAGACCCAGTACTTC
j_call: TRBJ2-5
clone_size: few
d_call: .
v_call: TRBV5-1

cdr3_aa: CASNRGGSYNEQFF
cdr3_nt: TGTGCCAGCAATCGGGGAGGCTCCTACAATGAGCAGTTCTTC
j_call: TRBJ2-1
clone_size: many
d_call: .
v_call: TRBV12-3/TRBV12-4

cdr3_aa: CASTITTGATYEQYF
cdr3_nt: TGTGCCAGTACCATCACAACCGGGGCCACCTACGAGCAGTACTTC
j_call: TRBJ2-7
clone_size: .
d_call: .
v_call: TRBV19

cdr3_aa: CSVAGTKSTDTQYF
cdr3_nt: TGCAGCGTCGCCGGGACCAAAAGCACAGATACGCAGTATTTT
j_call: TRBJ2-3
clone_size: .
d_call: .
v_call: TRBV29-1

cdr3_aa: CSARGDRAHEQFF
cdr3_nt: TGCAGTGCTAGAGGGGACAGGGCCCATGAGCAGTTCTTC
j_call: TRBJ2-1
clone_size: many
d_call: TRBD1
v_call: TRBV20-1

cdr3_aa: CAWSVQTGKGEKLFF
cdr3_nt: TGTGCCTGGAGTGTTCAGACAGGAAAGGGAGAAAAACTGTTTTTT
j_call: TRBJ1-4
clone_size: .
d_call: .
v_call: TRBV30

cdr3_aa: CATSDSPGGPPFF
cdr3_nt: TGTGCCACCAGTGACTCCCCGGGAGGGCCCCCGTTCTTC
j_call: TRBJ2-1
clone_size: many
d_call: TRBD2
v_call: TRBV24-1

cdr3_aa: CASSFSLAGVVGYEQYF
cdr3_nt: TGTGCCAGCAGTTTCTCACTAGCGGGAGTGGTGGGCTACGAGCAGTACTTC
j_call: TRBJ2-7
clone_size: .
d_call: TRBD2
v_call: TRBV27

cdr3_aa: CASPSPRAFF
cdr3_nt: TGTGCCAGCCCTTCCCCCAGAGCTTTCTTT
j_call: TRBJ1-1
clone_size: .
d_call: .
v_call: TRBV7-2

cdr3_aa: CASSGTSGGYNEQFF
cdr3_nt: TGTGCCAGCAGTGGGACTAGCGGGGGTTACAATGAGCAGTTCTTC
j_call: TRBJ2-1
clone_size: many
d_call: TRBD2
v_call: TRBV6-4

cdr3_aa: CASRGQGLNTEAFF
cdr3_nt: TGTGCCAGCAGGGGACAGGGCTTGAACACTGAAGCTTTCTTT
j_call: TRBJ1-1
clone_size: .
d_call: TRBD1
v_call: TRBV14

cdr3_aa: CASSAITGPEAFF
cdr3_nt: TGTGCCAGCAGTGCCATTACAGGGCCTGAAGCTTTCTTT
j_call: TRBJ1-1
clone_size: few
d_call: .
v_call: TRBV25-1

cdr3_aa: CASSQGQGSYNEQFF
cdr3_nt: TGTGCCAGCAGCCAGGGACAGGGCTCCTACAATGAGCAGTTCTTC
j_call: TRBJ2-1
clone_size: few
d_call: TRBD1
v_call: TRBV12-3/TRBV12-4

cdr3_aa: CSAEGRTGELFF
cdr3_nt: TGCAGCGCCGAGGGTCGGACCGGGGAGCTGTTTTTT
j_call: TRBJ2-2
clone_size: many
d_call: .
v_call: TRBV29-1

cdr3_aa: CATGQSNQPQHF
cdr3_nt: TGTGCCACGGGGCAGTCCAATCAGCCCCAGCATTTT
j_call: TRBJ1-5
clone_size: .
d_call: .
v_call: TRBV7-8

cdr3_aa: CASSERPYNEQFF
cdr3_nt: TGTGCCAGCAGCGAGCGGCCCTACAATGAGCAGTTCTTC
j_call: TRBJ2-1
clone_size: few
d_call: .
v_call: TRBV9

cdr3_aa: CASSWGQHSYNEQFF
cdr3_nt: TGCGCCAGCAGTTGGGGACAGCACTCCTACAATGAGCAGTTCTTC
j_call: TRBJ2-1
clone_size: many
d_call: TRBD1
v_call: TRBV5-1

cdr3_aa: CATNALGTYNNEQFF
cdr3_nt: TGTGCCACGAACGCTTTGGGGACATACAACAATGAGCAGTTCTTC
j_call: TRBJ2-1
clone_size: few
d_call: .
v_call: TRBV10-3

cdr3_aa: CSARVGGNQPQHF
cdr3_nt: TGCAGTGCTAGAGTGGGGGGCAATCAGCCCCAGCATTTT
j_call: TRBJ1-5
clone_size: many
d_call: .
v_call: TRBV20-1

cdr3_aa: CASGLNEQYF
cdr3_nt: TGTGCTAGTGGGCTTAACGAGCAGTACTTC
j_call: TRBJ2-7
clone_size: few
d_call: .
v_call: TRBV12-5

cdr3_aa: CASSPLAGNTGELFF
cdr3_nt: TGTGCCAGCAGCCCACTAGCGGGAAACACCGGGGAGCTGTTTTTT
j_call: TRBJ2-2
clone_size: .
d_call: TRBD2
v_call: TRBV12-3/TRBV12-4

cdr3_aa: CSSWEGGNEQFF
cdr3_nt: TGCTCCTCCTGGGAGGGGGGCAATGAGCAGTTCTTC
j_call: TRBJ2-1
clone_size: few
d_call: .
v_call: TRBV20-1

cdr3_aa: CATSRGQGVDRELFF
cdr3_nt: TGTGCCACCAGCAGAGGTCAGGGGGTCGACCGGGAGCTGTTTTTT
j_call: TRBJ2-2
clone_size: few
d_call: TRBD1
v_call: TRBV15

cdr3_aa: CASRAHGGVYNEQFF
cdr3_nt: TGCGCCAGCAGGGCGCACGGTGGGGTATACAATGAGCAGTTCTTC
j_call: TRBJ2-1
clone_size: few
d_call: .
v_call: TRBV10-2

cdr3_aa: CASSRFPLSQQETQYF
cdr3_nt: TGTGCCAGCAGCCGATTTCCGCTGAGCCAACAAGAGACCCAGTACTTC
j_call: TRBJ2-5
clone_size: .
d_call: .
v_call: TRBV7-8

cdr3_aa: CASSSGRNTGELFF
cdr3_nt: TGTGCCAGCAGCTCCGGACGGAACACCGGGGAGCTGTTTTTT
j_call: TRBJ2-2
clone_size: many
d_call: .
v_call: TRBV5-4

cdr3_aa: CSASGKGSGTDTQYF
cdr3_nt: TGCAGTGCCAGCGGGAAAGGGTCCGGGACAGATACGCAGTATTTT
j_call: TRBJ2-3
clone_size: few
d_call: TRBD2
v_call: TRBV20-1

cdr3_aa: CAIQAPGQGFDGYTF
cdr3_nt: TGTGCCATCCAGGCCCCCGGACAGGGCTTTGATGGCTACACCTTC
j_call: TRBJ1-2
clone_size: .
d_call: TRBD1
v_call: TRBV10-3

cdr3_aa: CATSDKQGGGEQFF
cdr3_nt: TGTGCCACCAGTGATAAACAGGGTGGGGGTGAGCAGTTCTTC
j_call: TRBJ2-1
clone_size: few
d_call: .
v_call: TRBV24-1

cdr3_aa: CASGFATDESHNQPQHF
cdr3_nt: TGTGCTAGTGGTTTCGCCACAGATGAGTCGCACAATCAGCCCCAGCATTTT
j_call: TRBJ1-5
clone_size: few
d_call: .
v_call: TRBV12-5

cdr3_aa: CASSFDGTVYEQYF
cdr3_nt: TGCGCCAGCAGCTTCGATGGGACAGTATACGAGCAGTACTTC
j_call: TRBJ2-7
clone_size: many
d_call: TRBD1
v_call: TRBV5-1

cdr3_aa: CASSLVALSGNTIYF
cdr3_nt: TGTGCCAGCAGCTTAGTGGCACTCTCTGGAAACACCATATATTTT
j_call: TRBJ1-3
clone_size: .
d_call: .
v_call: TRBV7-9

cdr3_aa: CASSQTGEETQYF
cdr3_nt: TGTGCCAGCAGCCAGACCGGGGAAGAGACCCAGTACTTC
j_call: TRBJ2-5
clone_size: .
d_call: .
v_call: TRBV7-8

cdr3_aa: CATSWNGDTEAFF
cdr3_nt: TGTGCCACCAGCTGGAATGGGGACACTGAAGCTTTCTTT
j_call: TRBJ1-1
clone_size: .
d_call: .
v_call: TRBV15

cdr3_aa: CAISPTGNTEAFF
cdr3_nt: TGTGCCATCAGTCCTACAGGAAACACTGAAGCTTTCTTT
j_call: TRBJ1-1
clone_size: many
d_call: .
v_call: TRBV10-3

cdr3_aa: CASSLAGEGEQFF
cdr3_nt: TGTGCCAGCAGCTTAGCGGGAGAGGGTGAGCAGTTCTTC
j_call: TRBJ2-1
clone_size: few
d_call: TRBD2
v_call: TRBV5-6

cdr3_aa: CASSLGDREGRTQYF
cdr3_nt: TGTGCCAGCAGCTTAGGGGACAGGGAAGGTCGGACCCAGTACTTC
j_call: TRBJ2-5
clone_size: many
d_call: TRBD1
v_call: TRBV7-8